This TCR beta chain is drawn from a study of shared clonotypes between healthy human individuals. Profiling relied on immunoSEQ multiplex PCR, and the TCRdb table lists in-frame clones only, not all of them. This sample has around 2.5 million clones, with 90% to 95% found just once. Study-level results: The small donor group covered limited genetic and exposure diversity.

Trimming removed 2 bases from V and 1 base from J, with 17 bases in between. Germline V CDR1 and CDR2: LNHDA, SQIVND (reference sequence). CDR3 length: 17 amino acids. On this clone itself: What it binds is not known.

The sequence was collected from a man between 18 and 35 years old in good health. Some clones in this sample may be carry-over from other donors' samples. Sequenced input: naive CD4+ T cells from PBMCs. The sample's subset: CD45RA+ positively selected. The gene calls are TRBV19 and TRBJ1-1; D is unclear. The CDR3 reads CASSITTAVVRNTEAFF. CDR3 nucleotides: TGTGCCAGTAGTATAACCACAGCGGTGGTTAGGAACACTGAAGCTTTCTTT.